The 31 T cell receptor beta chains below were found in one sample sequenced in a study of T cell responses to AZD1222 COVID-19 vaccine. The assay was immunoSEQ multiplex PCR, and TCRdb's table has in-frame clones only and misses some. The sample lists some 140,000 clones, roughly nine tenths occurring once. Sequenced material: peripheral blood, taken on day 0 of AZD1222 vaccination. Every receptor here comes from an adult in good health.

The V and J genes are TRBV28 and TRBJ1-4, with 7 bases identical to TRBD1. V dropped 4 bases and J dropped 6; count of bases not matched to a gene: 8. The CDR3 extends over 15 amino acids. CDR1 is MDHEN, CDR2 SYDVKM, per germline. CDR3 nucleotide sequence: TGTGCCAGCAGTTCCCCAACCGACAGGGATGAAAAACTGTTTTTT. It yields the protein CASSSPTDRDEKLFF.

The chain employs TRBV11-2 and TRBJ2-5; D may be TRBD1 (5 bases). CDR3 size: 15 residues. Trimming left V 0 bases short and J 1 base short, with 9 bases between. CDR1 SGHAT and CDR2 FQNNGV come from the germline V gene. For the CDR3, the DNA is TGTGCCAGCAGCTTAGATGGCCAGGGCCAAGAGACCCAGTACTTC. Translating it yields CASSLDGQGQETQYF.

This chain links TRBV5-4 with TRBJ1-2, with a weak D call TRBD1 (5 bases). V lost 4 bases to trimming and J lost 5 bases, with 15 bases between them. The CDR3 is made up of 14 amino acids. Looked up from germline, CDR1 is SGHNT and CDR2 is YYREEE (reference sequence). The DNA for the CDR3 is TGTGCCAGCAGCCCGGGGCTTTCCAGTTATGGCTACACCTTC. Translated, it gives CASSPGLSSYGYTF.

The chain employs TRBV3-1 (or the pseudogene TRBV3-2) and TRBJ2-5; 7 bases agree with TRBD1. The length of the CDR3 is 15 residues. CDR1 and CDR2 from the germline V gene are LGHDT and YNNKEL (reference sequence). V lost 4 bases to trimming and J lost 0 bases; unmatched junction nucleotides: 5. Here the CDR3 reads CASSRMTGYQETQYF. In DNA form, the CDR3 reads TGTGCCAGCAGCCGCATGACAGGGTACCAAGAGACCCAGTACTTC.

V gene TRBV5-6 combines with J gene TRBJ2-7; maybe TRBD1 (5 bases). The V gene's germline CDR1 is SGHDT and CDR2 YYEEEE. V was clipped by 4 bases and J by 1 base, with 9 bases between them. The CDR3 totals 13 residues. The CDR3 spells CASSLGRSYEQYF. The DNA of the CDR3 is TGTGCCAGCAGCCTGGGGCGTTCCTACGAGCAGTACTTC.

This sequence joins TRBV19 and TRBJ2-7, with 11 bases matching TRBD2. The J segment lost 3 bases and the V segment lost 2 bases, leaving 3 bases of the junction unmatched. Germline-derived CDR1 and CDR2 are LNHDA and SQIVND (reference sequence). CDR3 size: 15 residues. The CDR3, as DNA: TGTGCCAGTAGTATACCTGGACTAGCGGGCTACGAGCAGTACTTC. It codes for CASSIPGLAGYEQYF.

The rearrangement links TRBV12-3 or TRBV12-4 to TRBJ1-1; D call uncertain. Trimming cost V 3 bases and J 5 bases, with 4 bases left between them. This CDR3 contains 11 residues. The CDR3, as DNA: TGTGCCAGCAGTTTGTGGACTGAAGCTTTCTTT. It is translated as CASSLWTEAFF.

This clone occurred once. This chain links TRBV5-1 with TRBJ1-1, with 9 bases aligning to TRBD1. CDR3 length: 15 amino acids. V trimming: 4 bases; J trimming: 5 bases; junction bases outside the gene matches: 9. CDR1 and CDR2 from the germline V gene are SGHRS and YFSETQ. CDR3 sequence: CASSLGQGGSTEAFF. The DNA for the CDR3 is TGCGCCAGCAGCCTGGGACAGGGAGGTAGTACTGAAGCTTTCTTT. Complete variable domain (other parts from reference TRBV5-1 and TRBJ1-1): KAGVTQTPRYLIKTRGQQVTLSCSPISGHRSVSWYQQTPGQGLQFLFEYFSETQRNKGNFPGRFSGRQFSNSRSEMNVSTLELGDSALYLCASSLGQGGSTEAFFGQGTRLTVV.

J is TRBJ1-1 and V is TRBV15, with TRBD1 identical over 9 bases. V lost 1 base and J lost 1; bases outside the gene matches: 1. CDR3 length equals 15 residues. Looked up from germline, CDR1 is LNHNV and CDR2 is YYDKDF (reference sequence). The CDR3 spells CATSRADRGNTEAFF. CDR3 in DNA: TGTGCCACCAGCAGAGCGGACAGGGGGAACACTGAAGCTTTCTTT.

The chain joins TRBV4-3 to TRBJ1-5; D gene uncertain. V dropped 0 bases and J dropped 6 bases, with 6 bases sitting between them. The CDR3 covers 13 residues. Germline CDR1 and CDR2: LGHNA and YSLEER. CDR3 nucleotides: TGCGCCAGCAGCCAAGACGTCGGTCAGCCCCAGCATTTT. Translating it yields CASSQDVGQPQHF.

V gene TRBV19 combines with J gene TRBJ1-1; a weak D match, TRBD1 (5 bases). V was pared by 6 bases and J by 7 bases, with 18 bases between. The CDR3 covers 14 residues. Germline CDR1 and CDR2: LNHDA and SQIVND (reference sequence). The DNA of the CDR3 is TGTGCCAGTAGCCGAAACCGGGGGTCCAGTGAAGCTTTCTTT. Amino acid sequence: CASSRNRGSSEAFF.

The chain carries TRBV5-1 and TRBJ1-4; the D is unclear. This CDR3 has 14 residues. Germline CDR1 reads SGHRS; CDR2 reads YFSETQ. V lost 5 bases and J lost 0, with 8 bases in between. CDR3 nucleotide sequence: TGCGCCAGCAGTCGGGAATCAACTAATGAAAAACTGTTTTTT. This encodes CASSRESTNEKLFF.

This clone was seen just once. The chain has TRBV10-2 and TRBJ1-1; D gene unclear. This CDR3 region has 13 residues. Trimming took 3 bases from V and 2 from J, leaving 7 bases between them. Germline V gene lookup returns CDR1 WSHSY and CDR2 SAAADI. Here the CDR3 DNA reads TGCGCCAGCAGTGAAACGGGTAACACTGAAGCTTTCTTT. Translated: CASSETGNTEAFF.

The chain uses TRBV6-4 and TRBJ1-1, with TRBD1 as a possible D gene (5 bases). The length of the CDR3 is 13 residues. Germline V lookup: CDR1 MRHNA, CDR2 SNTAGT. Trimming left V 0 bases short and J 4 bases short, with 6 bases between. The CDR3 loop is CASSDSRGTEAFF. The CDR3 coding sequence is TGTGCCAGCAGTGACTCAAGGGGCACTGAAGCTTTCTTT.

This chain uses TRBV4-3 with TRBJ2-1; 12 bases line up with TRBD2. Per germline, CDR1 LGHNA and CDR2 YSLEER. Trimming removed 5 bases from V and 0 bases from J; junction bases left unmatched: 5. There are 17 residues in the CDR3. The CDR3 DNA reads as TGCGCCAGCAGCTTGCTAGCGGGAGGGAGCTCCTACAATGAGCAGTTCTTC. Protein sequence: CASSLLAGGSSYNEQFF.

J is TRBJ2-3 and V is TRBV5-1; 7 bases map to TRBD2. The J segment lost 7 bases and the V segment lost 4 bases, leaving 12 bases of the junction unmatched. CDR1 is SGHRS, CDR2 YFSETQ, per germline. The CDR3 runs to 15 residues. The CDR3 protein is CASSPGGTGRNTQYF. In DNA form, the CDR3 reads TGCGCCAGCAGCCCCGGGGGGACGGGGCGGAATACGCAGTATTTT.

This chain joins TRBV28 and TRBJ2-7; D gene unclear. V was cut by 8 bases and J by 5 bases, with 13 bases left in between. Germline loops: CDR1 MDHEN, CDR2 SYDVKM. The CDR3 totals 12 residues. CDR3 loop: CASASEPHEQYF. The CDR3 coding sequence is TGTGCCAGCGCGAGCGAGCCCCACGAGCAGTACTTC.

The rearrangement joins TRBV27 to TRBJ1-2, with a weak D call TRBD1 (6 bases). The germline V gene has CDR1 MNHEY and CDR2 SMNVEV (reference sequence). V dropped 0 bases and J dropped 6 bases, with 20 bases sitting between them. This CDR3 spans 17 amino acids. The CDR3 is CASSLSRDTRLTDGYTF. The DNA of the CDR3 is TGTGCCAGCAGTTTATCGAGGGACACCAGGTTAACGGATGGCTACACCTTC.

The chain links TRBV4-3 to TRBJ2-3; tentatively, D is TRBD2 (5 bases). The CDR3 is 15 amino acids. Trimming stripped 1 base from V and 2 bases from J, with 10 bases between. Germline CDR1 is LGHNA and CDR2 is YSLEER. CDR3 DNA sequence: TGCGCCAGCAGCCAAGTTCCGGGGAACACAGATACGCAGTATTTT. Translating gives CASSQVPGNTDTQYF.

V usage is TRBV5-1 and J usage is TRBJ2-7; D may be TRBD1 (5 bases). CDR3 length: 15 residues. Trimming removed 0 bases from V and 4 bases from J, with 14 bases in between. Germline V gene data show CDR1 as SGHRS and CDR2 as YFSETQ. DNA for the CDR3: TGCGCCAGCAGCTTGGATGGTGGTTCAGGGTACGAGCAGTACTTC. The encoded protein is CASSLDGGSGYEQYF.

This clone occurred once. CDR3 sequence: CASSSSFSYEQYF. CDR3 sequence (DNA): TGTGCCAGCAGCTCATCGTTTTCCTACGAGCAGTACTTC. This chain connects TRBV4-2 to TRBJ2-7; D call uncertain. CDR1 LGHNA and CDR2 YNFKEQ come from the germline V gene. Trimming took off 5 bases at V and 1 base at J, with 9 bases between the two ends. The CDR3 sequence is 13 residues long.

V usage is TRBV6-6 and J usage is TRBJ1-2, with TRBD1 matching 7 bases. The CDR3 is 14 residues long. Germline CDR1 and CDR2: MNHNY and SVGAGI (reference sequence). Trimming took 6 bases from V and 5 from J; bases not matched to a gene: 9. CDR3 sequence: CASSPTGQIYGYTF. For the CDR3, the DNA is TGTGCCAGCAGCCCGACGGGACAGATTTATGGCTACACCTTC.

The CDR3 nucleotides are TGTGCCAGCATCCGGCAGGGTTTATCCTACAATGAGCAGTTCTTC. It specifies CASIRQGLSYNEQFF. The rearrangement uses TRBV21-1 and TRBJ2-1; the D call of TRBD1 is as the table states it, not checked on the DNA. TRBV21-1 is a pseudogene. This CDR3 is 15 amino acids long.

CDR3 sequence (DNA): TGTGCCAGCAGTCTATTATTAACAGGGGACTATGGCTACACCTTC. This gives the protein CASSLLLTGDYGYTF. V is TRBV7-9 and J is TRBJ1-2, with 7 nucleotides matching TRBD1. Germline lookup yields CDR1 SEHNR and CDR2 FQNEAQ (reference sequence). Trimming at V came to 6 bases and at J to 3 bases, leaving 10 bases not matched to a gene. The CDR3 runs to 15 residues.

The chain is built from TRBV27 and TRBJ1-5; D possibly corresponds to TRBD1 (5 bases). The CDR3 extends over 14 amino acids. V lost 9 bases and J 3 bases, leaving 15 bases between the germline ends. The germline V gene has CDR1 MNHEY and CDR2 SMNVEV (reference sequence). CDR3 region: CASSIGGTNQPQHF. The CDR3 DNA sequence: TGTGCCAGTTCCATCGGGGGGACCAATCAGCCCCAGCATTTT.

This clone has ten or more counts. This chain uses TRBV4-1 with TRBJ1-2; maybe TRBD1 (5 bases). Germline values: CDR1 MGHRA, CDR2 YSYEKL. Trimming left V 3 bases short and J 8 bases short, with 16 bases between. This CDR3 region has 14 residues. Written as DNA, the CDR3 is TGCGCCAGCAGCCATGGCCAGGGTCAAGGAGGCTACACCTTC. It codes for CASSHGQGQGGYTF.

The chain couples TRBV10-3 to TRBJ2-7; D is perhaps TRBD1 (6 bases). Trimming removed 2 bases from V and 3 bases from J, with 8 bases in between. The germline CDR1 and CDR2 sequences are ENHRY and SYGVKD. The CDR3 length is 13 residues. CDR3: CAISEGQRYEQYF. The CDR3 bases are TGTGCCATCAGTGAGGGACAGCGCTACGAGCAGTACTTC.

J is TRBJ2-7 and V is TRBV5-1, with D perhaps TRBD1 (5 bases). The length of the CDR3 is 15 residues. Germline V lookup: CDR1 SGHRS, CDR2 YFSETQ. V dropped 1 base and J dropped 0 bases, with 11 bases sitting between them. The CDR3 DNA reads as TGCGCCAGCAGCTTGACAGGTTCCATCTCCTACGAGCAGTACTTC. Protein sequence: CASSLTGSISYEQYF.

This chain uses TRBV30 with TRBJ1-1, with D uncertain. V lost 4 bases and J 1 base, leaving 7 bases between the germline ends. CDR3 length equals 12 residues. Germline CDR1 is GTSNPN and CDR2 is SVGIG (reference sequence). This chain's CDR3 is CAWIRPNTEAFF. The DNA for the CDR3 is TGTGCCTGGATTCGTCCGAACACTGAAGCTTTCTTT.

The chain carries TRBV9 and TRBJ2-3; 7 nucleotides align to TRBD2. V lost 0 bases, J lost 4 bases, and 11 bases stayed unmatched. This CDR3 contains 17 residues. The V gene's germline CDR1 is SGDLS and CDR2 YYNGEE. CDR3 in DNA: TGTGCCAGCAGCGTAGTAGGTTTTGCGGGAGACGCAGATACGCAGTATTTT. As protein: CASSVVGFAGDADTQYF.

The chain is built from TRBV19 and TRBJ1-1, with a possible D match to TRBD1 (5 bases). V was cut by 2 bases and J by 6 bases, with 7 bases left in between. The germline V gene has CDR1 LNHDA and CDR2 SQIVND (reference sequence). The CDR3 length is 12 residues. The CDR3 protein is CASSIIGAEAFF. The CDR3 DNA reads TGTGCCAGTAGTATAATAGGGGCTGAAGCTTTCTTT.